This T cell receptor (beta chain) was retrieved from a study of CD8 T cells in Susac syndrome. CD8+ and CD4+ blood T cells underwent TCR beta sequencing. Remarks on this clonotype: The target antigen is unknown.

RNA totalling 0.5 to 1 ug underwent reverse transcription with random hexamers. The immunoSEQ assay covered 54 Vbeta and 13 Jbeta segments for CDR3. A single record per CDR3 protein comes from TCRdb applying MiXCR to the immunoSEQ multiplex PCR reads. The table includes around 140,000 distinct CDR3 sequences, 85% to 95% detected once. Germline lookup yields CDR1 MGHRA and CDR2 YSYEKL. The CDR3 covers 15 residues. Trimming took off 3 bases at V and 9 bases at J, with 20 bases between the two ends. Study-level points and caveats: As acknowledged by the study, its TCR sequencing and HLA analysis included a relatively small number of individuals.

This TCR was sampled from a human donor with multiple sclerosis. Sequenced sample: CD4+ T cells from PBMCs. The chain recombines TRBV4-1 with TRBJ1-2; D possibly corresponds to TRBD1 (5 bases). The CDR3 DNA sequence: TGCGCCAGCAGCCACCCCCTGCCGGACATTCGTAGCTACACCTTC. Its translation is CASSHPLPDIRSYTF.